This T cell receptor beta chain was sequenced during a study of cytomegalovirus exposure and HLA in healthy donors. PCR employed 60 Vbeta and 13 Jbeta primers. The protocol was immunoSEQ multiplex PCR, while the TCRdb copy is restricted to in-frame clones and leaves out a portion. The repertoire holds fewer than 250,000 clones, with about 87% as singletons. Each donor's status was that of a healthy bone marrow donor. A word on this clone: Its cognate antigen is unknown.

CDR3 length equals 15 residues. Per the germline V gene, CDR1 is MNHEY and CDR2 is SMNVEV (reference sequence). After removal of 2 bases from V and 2 bases from J, the junction contained 2 bases not matched to a gene. Study conclusions and caveats: TCR beta V segments were, for the most part, productive about 87% or about 30% of the time in an earlier analysis.

The chain combines TRBV27 with TRBJ2-1; TRBD2 aligns across 8 bases. The clonotype was recovered from a woman under 30 in good health and CMV-seronegative. The sample taken for sequencing was PBMCs. In DNA form, the CDR3 reads TGTGCCAGCAGTTTAAGCGGGGGAACCTACAATGAGCAGTTCTTC. It specifies CASSLSGGTYNEQFF.